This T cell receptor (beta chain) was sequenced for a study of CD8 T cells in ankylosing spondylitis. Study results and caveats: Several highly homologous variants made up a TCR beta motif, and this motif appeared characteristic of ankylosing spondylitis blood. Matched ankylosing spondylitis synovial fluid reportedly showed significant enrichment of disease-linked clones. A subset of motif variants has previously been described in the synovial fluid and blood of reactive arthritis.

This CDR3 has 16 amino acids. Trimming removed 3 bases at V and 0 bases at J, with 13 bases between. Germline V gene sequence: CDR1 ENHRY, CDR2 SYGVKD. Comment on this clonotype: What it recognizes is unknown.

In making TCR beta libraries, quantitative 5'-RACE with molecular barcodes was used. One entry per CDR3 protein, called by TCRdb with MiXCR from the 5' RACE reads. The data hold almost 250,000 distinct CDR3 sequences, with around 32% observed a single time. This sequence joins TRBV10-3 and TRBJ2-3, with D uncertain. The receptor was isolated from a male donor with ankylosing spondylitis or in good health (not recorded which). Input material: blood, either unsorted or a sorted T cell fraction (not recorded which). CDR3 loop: CAISDVVAQSTDTQYF. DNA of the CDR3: TGTGCCATCAGTGATGTTGTCGCACAGAGCACAGATACGCAGTATTTT.